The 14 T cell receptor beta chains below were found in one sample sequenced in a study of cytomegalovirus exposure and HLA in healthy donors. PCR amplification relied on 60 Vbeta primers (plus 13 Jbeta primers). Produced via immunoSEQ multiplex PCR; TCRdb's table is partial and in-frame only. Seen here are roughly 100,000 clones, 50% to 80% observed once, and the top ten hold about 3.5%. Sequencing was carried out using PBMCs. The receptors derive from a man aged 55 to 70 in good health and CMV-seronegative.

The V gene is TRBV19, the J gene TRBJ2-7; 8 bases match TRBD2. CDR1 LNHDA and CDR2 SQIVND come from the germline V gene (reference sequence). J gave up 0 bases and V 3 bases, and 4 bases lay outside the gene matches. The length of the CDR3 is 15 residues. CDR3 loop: CASSMVSGNSYEQYF. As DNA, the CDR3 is TGTGCCAGTAGTATGGTTAGCGGGAACTCCTACGAGCAGTACTTC.

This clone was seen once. CDR3 sequence reads: CASSLEGQGSEQYF. In DNA form, the CDR3 reads TGCGCCAGCAGCTTGGAGGGACAGGGCTCCGAGCAGTACTTC. The chain joins TRBV5-1 to TRBJ2-7; 9 bases fit TRBD1. V dropped 0 bases and J dropped 6; count of bases not matched to a gene: 4. CDR1 and CDR2 from the germline V gene are SGHRS and YFSETQ. The CDR3 length is 14 residues.

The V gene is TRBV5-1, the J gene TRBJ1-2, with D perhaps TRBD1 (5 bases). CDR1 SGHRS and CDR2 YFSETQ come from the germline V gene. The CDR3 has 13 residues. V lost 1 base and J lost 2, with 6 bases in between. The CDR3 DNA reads TGCGCCAGCAGCTTGAGGGGAAACTATGGCTACACCTTC. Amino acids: CASSLRGNYGYTF.

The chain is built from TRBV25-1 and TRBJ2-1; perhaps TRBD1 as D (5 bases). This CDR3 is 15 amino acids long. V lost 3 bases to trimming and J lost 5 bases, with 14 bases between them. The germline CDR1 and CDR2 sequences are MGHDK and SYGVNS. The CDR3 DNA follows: TGTGCCAGCAGTGAGCCTCGTCAGGGCGACAATGAGCAGTTCTTC. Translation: CASSEPRQGDNEQFF.

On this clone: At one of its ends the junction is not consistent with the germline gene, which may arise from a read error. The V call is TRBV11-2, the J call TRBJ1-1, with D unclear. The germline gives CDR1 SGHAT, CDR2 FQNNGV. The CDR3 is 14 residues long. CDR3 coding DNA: TGTGCCAGCAGCTTTGGCCACGGCAACACTAAAGCTTTCTTT. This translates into CASSFGHGNTKAFF.

The CDR3 sequence: CASSYTATDNYGYTF. CDR3 DNA sequence: TGTGCCAGCAGTTACACCGCGACAGACAACTATGGCTACACCTTC. V is TRBV6-6 and J is TRBJ1-2; TRBD1 is a possible D gene (5 bases). In germline, CDR1 is MNHNY, CDR2 SVGAGI (reference sequence). The ends were cut back, 2 bases at V and 2 bases at J, with 12 bases in the middle. The CDR3 is 15 residues long.

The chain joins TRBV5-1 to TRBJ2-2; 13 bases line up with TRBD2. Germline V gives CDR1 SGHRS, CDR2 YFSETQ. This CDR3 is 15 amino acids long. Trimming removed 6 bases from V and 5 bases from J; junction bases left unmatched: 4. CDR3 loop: CASTSTSGGTGELFF. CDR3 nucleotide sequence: TGCGCCAGCACCTCGACTAGCGGGGGGACCGGGGAGCTGTTTTTT.

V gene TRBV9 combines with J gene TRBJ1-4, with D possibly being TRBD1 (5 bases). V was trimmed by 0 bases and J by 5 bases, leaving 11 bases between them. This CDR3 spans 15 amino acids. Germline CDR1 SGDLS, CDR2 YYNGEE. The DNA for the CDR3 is TGTGCCAGCAGCGTAGGTCCGGACATAAATGAAAAACTGTTTTTT. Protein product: CASSVGPDINEKLFF.

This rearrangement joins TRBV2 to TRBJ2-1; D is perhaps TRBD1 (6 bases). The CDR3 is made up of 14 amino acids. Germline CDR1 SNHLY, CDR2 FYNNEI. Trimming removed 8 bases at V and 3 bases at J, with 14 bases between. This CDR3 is CASVRDTFYNEQFF. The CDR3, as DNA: TGTGCCAGCGTTAGGGACACTTTCTACAATGAGCAGTTCTTC.

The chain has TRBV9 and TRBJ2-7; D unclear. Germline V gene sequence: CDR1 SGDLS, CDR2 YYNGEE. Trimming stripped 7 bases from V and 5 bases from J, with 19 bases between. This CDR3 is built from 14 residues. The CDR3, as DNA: TGTGCCAGCTCCAACAATCCCACAGACGACGAGCAGTACTTC. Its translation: CASSNNPTDDEQYF.

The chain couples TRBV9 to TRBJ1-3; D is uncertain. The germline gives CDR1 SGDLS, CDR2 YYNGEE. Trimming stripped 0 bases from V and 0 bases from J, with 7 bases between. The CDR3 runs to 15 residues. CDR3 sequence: CASSVDVISGNTIYF. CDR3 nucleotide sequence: TGTGCCAGCAGCGTAGATGTTATCTCTGGAAACACCATATATTTT.

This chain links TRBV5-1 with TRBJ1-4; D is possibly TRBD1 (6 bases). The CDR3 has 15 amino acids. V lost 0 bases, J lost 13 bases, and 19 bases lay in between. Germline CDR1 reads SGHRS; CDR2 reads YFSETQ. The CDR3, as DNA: TGCGCCAGCAGCTTGGCCGGGACACCGGTCGATCGACTGTTTTTT. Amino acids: CASSLAGTPVDRLFF.

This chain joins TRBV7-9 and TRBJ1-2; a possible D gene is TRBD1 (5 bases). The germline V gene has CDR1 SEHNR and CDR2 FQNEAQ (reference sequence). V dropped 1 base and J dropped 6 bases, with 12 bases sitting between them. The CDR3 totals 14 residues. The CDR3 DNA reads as TGTGCCAGCAGCTTAGACGACAGCTCAAATGGCTACACCTTC. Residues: CASSLDDSSNGYTF.

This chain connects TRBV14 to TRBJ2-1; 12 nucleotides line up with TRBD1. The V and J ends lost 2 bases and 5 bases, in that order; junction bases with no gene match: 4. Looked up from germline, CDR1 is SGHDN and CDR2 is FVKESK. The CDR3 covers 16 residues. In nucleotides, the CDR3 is TGTGCCAGCAGCCAATTGGGACAGGGGGCCCACAATGAGCAGTTCTTC. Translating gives CASSQLGQGAHNEQFF. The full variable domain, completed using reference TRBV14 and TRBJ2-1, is EAGVTQFPSHSVIEKGQTVTLRCDPISGHDNLYWYRRVMGKEIKFLLHFVKESKQDESGMPNNRFLAERTGGTYSTLKVQPAELEDSGVYFCASSQLGQGAHNEQFFGPGTRLTVL.